This entry lists 8 T cell receptor beta chains sequenced from one sample in a study of T cells in Graves' hyperthyroidism and ophthalmopathy. The CDR3 regions of TCR beta were amplified from RNA transcripts. The HTBI primer set served for first-round RT-PCR of the TCR CDR3. TCRdb re-analysed the multiplex PCR reads in MiXCR, keeping a single row per CDR3 protein. The table lists about 360,000 distinct CDR3 sequences, less than 20% of them singletons. Sequenced: blood. These receptors were taken from a woman aged 18-30 years with Graves' hyperthyroidism that later progressed to Graves' ophthalmopathy.

This clonotype was counted at least ten times. The rearrangement uses TRBV2 and TRBJ1-1; the D gene is possibly TRBD1 (6 bases). Germline loops: CDR1 SNHLY, CDR2 FYNNEI. CDR3 length equals 14 residues. V lost 8 bases and J lost 3, with 16 bases in between. Here the CDR3 DNA reads TGTGCCAGCCAGTCGGGACACCAGGACACTGAAGCTTTCTTT. This gives the protein CASQSGHQDTEAFF.

This clonotype was recorded at least ten times. The chain links TRBV27 to TRBJ2-7, with 11 bases lining up with TRBD2. The CDR3 extends over 15 amino acids. The trim removed 6 bases at V and 3 bases at J, leaving 7 bases unmatched. Germline assignment: CDR1 MNHEY and CDR2 SMNVEV (reference sequence). CDR3 coding DNA: TGTGCCAGCAGACCTACTAGCGGGAGAGTCTACGAGCAGTACTTC. Its translation is CASRPTSGRVYEQYF.

As to this clonotype: Being one base from a much bigger clone, this may be a read error. The chain is built from TRBV6-5 and TRBJ2-1, with 13 bases aligning to TRBD2. J gave up 13 bases and V 4 bases, and 7 bases lay outside the gene matches. The CDR3 sequence is 14 residues long. Germline CDR1 is MNHEY and CDR2 is SVGAGI. The CDR3 loop is CASSCPGLAGDQFF. In nucleotides, the CDR3 is TGTGCCAGCAGTTGTCCCGGACTAGCGGGAGACCAGTTCTTC.

This chain uses TRBV20-1 with TRBJ1-5; perhaps TRBD1 as D (6 bases). Trimming pared 0 bases from V and 3 bases from J, leaving 12 bases between. From germline, CDR1 is DFQATT and CDR2 SNEGSKA (reference sequence). This CDR3 contains 15 residues. In nucleotides, the CDR3 is TGCAGTGCTAGAGATGTTAACAGGGACAATCAGCCCCAGCATTTT. Amino acids: CSARDVNRDNQPQHF.

This clonotype was picked up many times. The V and J genes are TRBV2 and TRBJ1-1; no clear D gene. Germline V gene sequence: CDR1 SNHLY, CDR2 FYNNEI. This CDR3 region has 12 residues. V gave up 7 bases and J gave up 0 bases, with 6 bases separating them. CDR3 in DNA: TGTGCCAGCATTATCATGAACACTGAAGCTTTCTTT. Translating gives CASIIMNTEAFF.

The table lists this clonotype with many counts. V usage is TRBV7-9 and J usage is TRBJ2-2; D unclear. The CDR3 runs to 16 residues. Germline values: CDR1 SEHNR, CDR2 FQNEAQ (reference sequence). V dropped 6 bases and J dropped 5 bases, with 19 bases sitting between them. CDR3 sequence: CASSYPPGTPTGELFF. The DNA for the CDR3 is TGTGCCAGCAGTTACCCCCCCGGCACGCCGACCGGGGAGCTGTTTTTT.

This clonotype has a count of ten or more. The chain employs TRBV7-8 and TRBJ2-1; TRBD2 aligns across 14 bases. The CDR3 sequence is 17 residues long. With V trimmed by 5 bases and J by 7 bases, 10 bases remained unmatched. The V gene's germline CDR1 is SGHVS and CDR2 FQNEAQ. The CDR3 loop is CASSARLAGGPRNEQFF. The CDR3 bases are TGTGCCAGCAGCGCCCGACTAGCGGGAGGGCCTCGTAATGAGCAGTTCTTC.

The genes are TRBV4-1 and TRBJ2-3; D call uncertain. Trimming left V 4 bases short and J 9 bases short, with 11 bases between. This CDR3 spans 12 amino acids. CDR1 and CDR2 from the germline V gene are MGHRA and YSYEKL. The CDR3 reads CASSLDGRTQYF. The CDR3 region has the DNA TGCGCCAGCAGCCTGGACGGGCGGACGCAGTATTTT.